The present TCR beta chain was sequenced within a study of blood T cell repertoires in COVID-19. Study details: COVID-19 samples, acute and convalescent, were from the United States, Italy and Spain.

The Seattle patients joined while their infection was active and were tracked longitudinally afterward. V lost 3 bases to trimming and J lost 11 bases, with 12 bases between them. The length of the CDR3 is 12 residues. In the original analysis: The authors estimated nucleated cell counts from reference gene primer amplification. Here immunoSEQ multiplex PCR was the method, and the copy in TCRdb shows in-frame clones only, minus some. V and J calls and clone size are as listed in that table; D and trimming were resolved from the DNA. Of 200,000 to 250,000 clones in the sample, around 86% were seen once.

Sequencing was performed on peripheral blood. The chain joins TRBV12-3 or TRBV12-4 to TRBJ2-3; TRBD2 might be the D (5 bases). The sequence came from a woman between 45 and 65 years old with COVID-19, enrolled during active disease. The CDR3 DNA follows: TGTGCCAGCAGTTTGAATCTCCGGGGGCAGTATTTT. Translated: CASSLNLRGQYF.